The T cell receptor (beta chain) described here comes from a study of blood T cell repertoires in COVID-19. The wider study: From the United States, Italy and Spain came samples of acute and convalescent COVID-19. Nucleic acid was either cDNA or gDNA, and it came from T cells, B-cell-depleted T cells, or PBMCs.

Per the study methods: Reference gene primer amplification gave estimated nucleated cell counts. The protocol was immunoSEQ multiplex PCR, while the TCRdb copy is restricted to in-frame clones and leaves out a portion. Clonal size and the V and J genes are those of that table, whereas D and trimming came from the DNA. The table has approximately 150,000 clones, about 86% seen once. Trimming left V 8 bases short and J 0 bases short, with 11 bases between. The CDR3 extends over 14 amino acids. CDR1 MNHEY and CDR2 SVGAGI come from the germline V gene. The clonotype comes from a human donor in a cohort sampled during active COVID-19. The specimen was peripheral blood. The rearrangement links TRBV6-5 to TRBJ2-1; D might be TRBD2 (6 bases). The CDR3 sequence is CASYTGGSYNEQFF. The CDR3 DNA reads as TGTGCCAGCTATACCGGGGGCTCCTACAATGAGCAGTTCTTC.